Listed below are T cell receptor beta chains from one sample, sequenced in a study of blood T cell repertoires in COVID-19. Libraries were prepared by immunoSEQ multiplex PCR; TCRdb keeps only in-frame clonotypes and omits some of them. Of about 260,000 clones in the sample, under 90% were seen once. The sequencing sample was made of peripheral blood. All receptors come from a woman in her forties or fifties who had recovered from COVID-19. Both conserved end residues are part of each CDR3. D genes are given only for firm matches. Size tells how often a clone was seen (once, few, many) or the class of an expanded clone, and some rows leave it out.

j_gene,v_gene,d_gene,abundance,CDR3nt,CDR3aa
TRBJ1-1,TRBV29-1,-,-,TGCAGCGTTGGCAGTATGAACACTGAAGCTTTCTTT,CSVGSMNTEAFF
TRBJ2-1,TRBV4-2,TRBD2,-,TGTGCCAGCAGCCATCCGCGTCCGGGACTAGCAGACCACAATGAGCAGTTCTTC,CASSHPRPGLADHNEQFF
TRBJ2-1,TRBV4-3,-,-,TGCGCCAGCAGCGCCGGGAGCTCCTACAATGAGCAGTTCTTC,CASSAGSSYNEQFF
TRBJ2-1,TRBV9,TRBD2,-,TGTGCCAGCAGCGCCCAGACTAGCGGCCCTCGATGGGGCAGCTCCTACAATGAGCAGTTCTTC,CASSAQTSGPRWGSSYNEQFF
TRBJ2-7,TRBV28,-,-,TGTGCCAGCGTCCCCGGAGGCTCTAACTACGAGCAGTACTTC,CASVPGGSNYEQYF
TRBJ1-2,TRBV3-1/TRBV3-2,-,-,TGTGCCAGCAGCCAAGGGACAGCTAATGGCTACACCTTC,CASSQGTANGYTF
TRBJ2-1,TRBV6-2/TRBV6-3,TRBD2,-,TGTGCCAGCAGTCCCCTAGCGGGGGCCGCGAACAATGAGCAGTTCTTC,CASSPLAGAANNEQFF
TRBJ1-2,TRBV4-2,-,-,TGTGCCAGCAGCCAAGATGATGACAGGACGCCGTATGGCTACACCTTC,CASSQDDDRTPYGYTF
TRBJ2-1,TRBV6-5,-,-,TGTGCCAGCAGTCTGCTAGAAGGCGATGAGCAGTTCTTC,CASSLLEGDEQFF
TRBJ2-7,TRBV28,TRBD1,-,TGTGCCAGCAGTTATCCGGGACAGTCCTACGAGCAGTACTTC,CASSYPGQSYEQYF
TRBJ1-4,TRBV7-2,-,-,TGTGCCAGCAGCTTATCCCCCCATAGAGTTAATGAAAAACTGTTTTTT,CASSLSPHRVNEKLFF
TRBJ2-5,TRBV19,-,-,TGTGCCAGTAGTATAGGGGGCAGCCCAGGAGAGACCCAGTACTTC,CASSIGGSPGETQYF
TRBJ1-5,TRBV5-8,-,-,TGTGCCAGCACTCGGAGGGGCAATCAGCCCCAGCATTTT,CASTRRGNQPQHF
TRBJ2-3,TRBV19,-,-,TGTGCCAGTAGTCGACTACATCCTATTGTTACGCAGTATTTT,CASSRLHPIVTQYF
TRBJ2-7,TRBV19,TRBD2,-,TGTGCCAGTAGCCTAGCGGGAGGTCCCCCCTACGAGCAGTACTTC,CASSLAGGPPYEQYF
TRBJ1-2,TRBV6-5,TRBD1,-,TGTGCCAGCAGTTCCTACGGACAGGGCCATGGCTACACCTTC,CASSSYGQGHGYTF
TRBJ1-6,TRBV5-1,TRBD1,-,TGCGCCAGCCGGCCCGGGACAGGGAATACTAATTCACCCCTCCACTTT,CASRPGTGNTNSPLHF
TRBJ2-7,TRBV3-1/TRBV3-2,TRBD1,-,TGTGCCAGCAGCCACTGGACAGGGGGGACCCTCAGCTCCTACGAGCAGTACTTC,CASSHWTGGTLSSYEQYF
TRBJ1-5,TRBV7-6,TRBD1,-,TGTGCCAGCAGCTCAAGCCCGGGACAGTTCAATCAGCCCCAGCATTTT,CASSSSPGQFNQPQHF
TRBJ2-7,TRBV6-2/TRBV6-3,TRBD2,once,TGTGCCAGCAGCACCCCTATGCAGGGAGGGGTTTACGAGCAGTACTTC,CASSTPMQGGVYEQYF
TRBJ1-2,TRBV12-3/TRBV12-4,-,-,TGTGCCAGCGGAGATCCCGGAGGCGGCTACACCTTC,CASGDPGGGYTF
TRBJ2-7,TRBV4-1,TRBD1,-,TGCGCCAGCAGCCAAGAGGGCACAGGGGGCTACGAGCAGTACTTC,CASSQEGTGGYEQYF